This note documents a single T cell receptor beta chain sequence. Assay: immunoSEQ multiplex PCR; the TCRdb copy retains only in-frame clones and omits some. The table has about 120,000 clones, 93% seen once; the top ten hold 2% to 3%. The sample originates from a study of control samples from healthy donors and cancer patients. This TCR derives from a man aged 25 to 45 in good health. The specimen sequenced was blood.

CDR3 coding DNA: TGTGCCAGCTACGGCTACTCCGGGGATGAAAAACTGTTTTTT. Its translation is CASYGYSGDEKLFF. This chain uses TRBV18 with TRBJ1-4, with unresolved D. Trimming took off 7 bases at V and 6 bases at J, with 15 bases between the two ends. This CDR3 is built from 14 residues. Germline CDR1 reads KGHSH; CDR2 reads LQKENI.